Shown below are 14 T cell receptor beta chains from a single sample sequenced in a study of cytomegalovirus exposure and HLA in healthy donors. The PCR had 60 Vbeta and 13 Jbeta primers. The data were produced by immunoSEQ multiplex PCR, yet TCRdb's version contains in-frame clones alone and is incomplete. The profile shows roughly 100,000 clones, roughly three quarters of them singletons. The sequencing input was PBMCs. These receptors originate from a man aged 25-40 years in good health and CMV-seronegative.

The V call is TRBV28, the J call TRBJ1-2; 8 bases are shared with TRBD1. Germline values: CDR1 MDHEN, CDR2 SYDVKM. CDR3 length equals 15 residues. Trimming took 8 bases from V and 5 from J; bases not matched to a gene: 13. CDR3: CASGPGGGQAYGYTF. The CDR3 region has the DNA TGTGCCAGCGGACCCGGTGGGGGACAGGCATATGGCTACACCTTC.

The CDR3 spells CASSRGDGYTF. In DNA form, the CDR3 reads TGTGCCAGCAGCCGGGGGGATGGCTACACCTTC. The chain is built from TRBV7-2 and TRBJ1-2; D possibly corresponds to TRBD1 (5 bases). V shed 5 bases and J shed 6 bases, with 7 bases lying between them. Germline CDR1 SGHTA, CDR2 FQGNSA. CDR3 length: 11 amino acids.

V and J are TRBV7-2 and TRBJ2-1, with a tentative D call TRBD2 (7 bases). CDR1 is SGHTA and CDR2 is FQGNSA in the germline V gene. The V and J ends lost 0 bases and 15 bases respectively, with 15 bases between them. The CDR3 runs 13 residues. The chain's CDR3 is CASSLAGGPLVFF. The CDR3 bases are TGTGCCAGCAGCTTAGCGGGGGGGCCATTGGTGTTCTTC.

The chain employs TRBV5-6 and TRBJ2-3, with a tentative D call TRBD2 (6 bases). Deletions cut 3 bases from V and 2 bases from J, with 13 bases between. CDR3 length equals 15 residues. In germline, CDR1 is SGHDT, CDR2 YYEEEE. The CDR3 DNA is TGTGCCAGCAGCTCTCAGGCGGGAACCACAGATACGCAGTATTTT. This encodes CASSSQAGTTDTQYF. The entire variable domain, with the rest obtained from reference TRBV5-6 and TRBJ2-3, is as follows: DAGVTQSPTHLIKTRGQQVTLRCSPKSGHDTVSWYQQALGQGPQFIFQYYEEEERQRGNFPDRFSGHQFPNYSSELNVNALLLGDSALYLCASSSQAGTTDTQYFGPGTRLTVL.

The rearrangement uses TRBV27 and TRBJ1-6; TRBD1 is a possible D gene (5 bases). V lost 6 bases to trimming and J lost 7 bases, with 13 bases between them. The CDR3 has 14 amino acids. In germline, CDR1 is MNHEY, CDR2 SMNVEV (reference sequence). The CDR3 DNA reads as TGTGCCAGCAGCCTAGGGGTCGGGAATTCACCCCTCCACTTT. As protein: CASSLGVGNSPLHF.

This clone was counted only a few times. The chain links TRBV9 to TRBJ2-1; TRBD1 is a possible D gene (5 bases). Germline V gives CDR1 SGDLS, CDR2 YYNGEE. The CDR3 has 16 residues. The ends were cut back, 2 bases at V and 4 bases at J, with 16 bases in the middle. This CDR3 reads CASSVRQFPLYNEQFF. The CDR3 bases are TGTGCCAGCAGCGTCCGACAGTTTCCTCTTTACAATGAGCAGTTCTTC.

This rearrangement joins TRBV28 to TRBJ1-3; 9 nucleotides match TRBD1. In germline, CDR1 is MDHEN, CDR2 SYDVKM. V shed 3 bases, J shed 4 bases, and the junction held 10 bases outside the gene matches. The CDR3 is 17 residues long. The CDR3 DNA reads as TGTGCCAGCAGTTTTGCCCCGGGACAGGGTGCAGGAAACACCATATATTTT. As protein: CASSFAPGQGAGNTIYF.

The genes are TRBV7-2 and TRBJ2-1; D not certain. This CDR3 is built from 12 residues. Trimming shortened V by 4 bases and J by 10 bases, and 11 bases separated the two germline ends. The germline V gene encodes CDR1 SGHTA and CDR2 FQGNSA. This chain's CDR3 is CASSSSGYEQFF. The CDR3 coding sequence is TGTGCCAGCAGCTCCAGTGGTTACGAGCAGTTCTTC.

J is TRBJ1-2 and V is TRBV7-8; 7 bases are shared with TRBD1. V was pared by 4 bases and J by 10 bases, with 9 bases of the junction left unmatched. The CDR3 runs to 13 residues. Germline V gene lookup returns CDR1 SGHVS and CDR2 FQNEAQ. The CDR3 DNA reads TGTGCCAGCAGCTATGGACCGGACAGGACCTACACCTTC. Its protein product is CASSYGPDRTYTF.

This clone appeared a few times. The chain joins TRBV14 to TRBJ2-3; TRBD2 aligns across 7 bases. Trimming removed 4 bases from V and 3 bases from J; junction bases left unmatched: 4. There are 14 residues in the CDR3. The germline CDR1 and CDR2 sequences are SGHDN and FVKESK. CDR3 nucleotide sequence: TGTGCCAGCAGCCGGGCTAGCGGAACAGATACGCAGTATTTT. Amino acids: CASSRASGTDTQYF.

The rearrangement joins TRBV5-5 to TRBJ1-2, with TRBD1 as a possible D gene (5 bases). Between the trimmed V and J ends, which lost 2 bases and 7 bases, there was a span of 18 bases. The germline V gene has CDR1 SGHKS and CDR2 YYEKEE (reference sequence). The CDR3 is 15 amino acids. The CDR3 DNA sequence: TGTGCCAGCAGCTTTTGGGGCAGCCTTACCTTTGGCTACACCTTC. As protein: CASSFWGSLTFGYTF.

This clone has only a few counts. The genes are TRBV11-2 and TRBJ2-1; 7 bases align to TRBD2. Losses at the gene ends were 5 bases for V and 6 bases for J; bases not matched to a gene: 7. The germline gives CDR1 SGHAT, CDR2 FQNNGV. The CDR3 is 14 amino acids. The CDR3 sequence: CASSARLASNEQFF. DNA for the CDR3: TGTGCCAGCAGCGCCAGACTAGCAAGCAATGAGCAGTTCTTC. The whole variable domain, filled in from reference TRBV11-2 and TRBJ2-1, reads EAGVAQSPRYKIIEKRQSVAFWCNPISGHATLYWYQQILGQGPKLLIQFQNNGVVDDSQLPKDRFSAERLKGVDSTLKIQPAKLEDSAVYLCASSARLASNEQFFGPGTRLTVL.

This clone showed up just a few times. This chain connects TRBV7-2 to TRBJ1-1, with a possible D match to TRBD1 (6 bases). The CDR3 sequence is 14 residues long. V lost 6 bases to trimming and J lost 2 bases, with 13 bases between them. Germline values: CDR1 SGHTA, CDR2 FQGNSA. The chain's CDR3 is CASSPPTGNTEAFF. CDR3 DNA: TGTGCCAGCAGTCCGCCGACAGGAAACACTGAAGCTTTCTTT.

The chain's CDR3 is CASSTSRQVYEQYF. CDR3 DNA: TGTGCCAGCAGTACCTCAAGACAGGTCTACGAGCAGTACTTC. The chain employs TRBV28 and TRBJ2-7; a weak D match, TRBD1 (6 bases). The CDR3 sequence is 14 residues long. V dropped 5 bases and J dropped 3 bases, with 14 bases sitting between them. CDR1 and CDR2 from the germline V gene are MDHEN and SYDVKM.